The sequence of this TCR beta chain was determined in a study of T cell repertoires in cytomegalovirus infection. In the study overall: Selected CMV epitopes included recently identified HLA-C-restricted ones as well as well-studied HLA-B-restricted ones. Matching HLA type and CMV infection were both indicated by public TCR beta signatures.

This clonotype was seen at least ten times. The antigen is unknown. TCRdb passed the reads through MiXCR, listing each CDR3 protein once. The table shows approximately 220,000 distinct CDR3 sequences, with less than 50% occurring only once. Study-wide findings and caveats: Clonotypes of TCR beta that were HLA-C-restricted and CMV-specific dominated the ex vivo response.

The CDR3 spans 12 residues. V lost 4 bases and J 7 bases, leaving 8 bases between the germline ends. Germline assignment: CDR1 SGHTA and CDR2 FQGNSA. The J gene is TRBJ2-1, the V gene TRBV7-2, with D hard to call. This clonotype was obtained from a human donor in good health (CMV status not recorded). Some clones in this sample may be carry-over from other donors' samples. This specimen consisted of CD8+ T cells from cultured PBMCs, obtained from culture after CMV antigen stimulation. The CDR3 spells CASSWFSNEQFF. The DNA for the CDR3 is TGTGCCAGCAGCTGGTTCTCGAATGAGCAGTTCTTC.